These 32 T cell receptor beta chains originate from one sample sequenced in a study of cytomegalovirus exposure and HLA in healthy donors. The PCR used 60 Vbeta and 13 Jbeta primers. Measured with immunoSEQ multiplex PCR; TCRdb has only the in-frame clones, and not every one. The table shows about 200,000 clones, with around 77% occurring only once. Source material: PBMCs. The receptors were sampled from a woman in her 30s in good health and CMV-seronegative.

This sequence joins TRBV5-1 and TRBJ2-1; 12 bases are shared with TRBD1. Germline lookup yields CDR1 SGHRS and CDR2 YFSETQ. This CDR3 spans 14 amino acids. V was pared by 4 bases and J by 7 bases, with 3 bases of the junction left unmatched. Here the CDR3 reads CASSGGQGANEQFF. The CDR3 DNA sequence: TGCGCCAGCAGCGGGGGACAGGGGGCAAATGAGCAGTTCTTC.

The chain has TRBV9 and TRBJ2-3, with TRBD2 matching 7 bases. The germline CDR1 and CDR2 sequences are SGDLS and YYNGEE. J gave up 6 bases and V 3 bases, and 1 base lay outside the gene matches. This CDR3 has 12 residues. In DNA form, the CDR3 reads TGTGCCAGCAGCGGGCGGGGGGATACGCAGTATTTT. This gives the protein CASSGRGDTQYF.

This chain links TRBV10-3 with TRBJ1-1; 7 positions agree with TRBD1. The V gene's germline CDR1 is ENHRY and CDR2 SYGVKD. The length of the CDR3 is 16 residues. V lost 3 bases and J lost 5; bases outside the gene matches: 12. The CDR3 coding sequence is TGTGCCATCAGTGACCCCGGGACGGTCAGGGGGACTGAAGCTTTCTTT. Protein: CAISDPGTVRGTEAFF.

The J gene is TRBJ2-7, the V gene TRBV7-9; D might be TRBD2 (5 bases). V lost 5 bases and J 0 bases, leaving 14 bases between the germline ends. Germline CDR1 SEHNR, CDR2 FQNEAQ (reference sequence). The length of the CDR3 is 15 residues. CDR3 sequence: CASSLHERSSYEQYF. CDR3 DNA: TGTGCCAGCAGCCTCCACGAGCGGAGCTCCTACGAGCAGTACTTC.

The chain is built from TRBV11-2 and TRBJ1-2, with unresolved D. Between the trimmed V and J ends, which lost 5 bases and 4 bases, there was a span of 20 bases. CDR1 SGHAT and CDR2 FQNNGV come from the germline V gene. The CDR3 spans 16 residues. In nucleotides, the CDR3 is TGTGCCAGCAGCCCGGTACGGAGCGGTTCCGGCTATGGCTACACCTTC. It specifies CASSPVRSGSGYGYTF.

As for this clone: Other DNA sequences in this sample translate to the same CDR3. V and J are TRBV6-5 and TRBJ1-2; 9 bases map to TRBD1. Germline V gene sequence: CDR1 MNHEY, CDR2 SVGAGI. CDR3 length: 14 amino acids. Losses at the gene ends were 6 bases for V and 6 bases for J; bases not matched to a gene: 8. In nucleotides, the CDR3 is TGTGCCAGCAGCTACCAGGGACAGGGTGATGGCTACACCTTC. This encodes CASSYQGQGDGYTF.

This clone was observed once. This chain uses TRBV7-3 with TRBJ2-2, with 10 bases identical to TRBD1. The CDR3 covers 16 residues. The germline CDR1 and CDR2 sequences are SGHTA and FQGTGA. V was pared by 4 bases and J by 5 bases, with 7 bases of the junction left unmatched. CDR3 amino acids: CASSSPTGGETGELFF. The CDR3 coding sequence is TGTGCCAGCAGCTCCCCGACAGGGGGCGAAACCGGGGAGCTGTTTTTT.

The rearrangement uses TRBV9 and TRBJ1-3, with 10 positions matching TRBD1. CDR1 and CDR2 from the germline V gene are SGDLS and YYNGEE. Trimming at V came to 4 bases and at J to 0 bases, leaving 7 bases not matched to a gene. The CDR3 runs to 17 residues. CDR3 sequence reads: CASSPWTGGSSGNTIYF. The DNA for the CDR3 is TGTGCCAGCAGCCCCTGGACAGGGGGTAGCTCTGGAAACACCATATATTTT. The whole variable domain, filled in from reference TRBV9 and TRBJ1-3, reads DSGVTQTPKHLITATGQRVTLRCSPRSGDLSVYWYQQSLDQGLQFLIQYYNGEERAKGNILERFSAQQFPDLHSELNLSSLELGDSALYFCASSPWTGGSSGNTIYFGEGSWLTVV.

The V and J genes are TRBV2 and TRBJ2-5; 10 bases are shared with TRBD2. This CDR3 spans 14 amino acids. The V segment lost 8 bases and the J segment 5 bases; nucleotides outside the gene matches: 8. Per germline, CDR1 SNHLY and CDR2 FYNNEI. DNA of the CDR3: TGTGCCAGCGTTAGCGGGGGGTTCGGGGAGACCCAGTACTTC. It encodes CASVSGGFGETQYF.

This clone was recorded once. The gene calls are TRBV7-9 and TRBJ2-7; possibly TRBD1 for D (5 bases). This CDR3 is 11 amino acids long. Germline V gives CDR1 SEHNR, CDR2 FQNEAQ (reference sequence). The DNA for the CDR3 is TGTTCCGTCGACAGATTCTACGAGCAGTACTTC. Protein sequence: CSVDRFYEQYF.

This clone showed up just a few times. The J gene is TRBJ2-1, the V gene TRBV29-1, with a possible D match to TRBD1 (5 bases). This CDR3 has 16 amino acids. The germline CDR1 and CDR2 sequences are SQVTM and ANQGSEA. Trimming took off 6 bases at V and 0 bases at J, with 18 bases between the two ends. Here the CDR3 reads CSVEPATDSSYNEQFF. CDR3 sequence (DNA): TGCAGCGTCGAACCCGCGACAGATAGCTCCTACAATGAGCAGTTCTTC.

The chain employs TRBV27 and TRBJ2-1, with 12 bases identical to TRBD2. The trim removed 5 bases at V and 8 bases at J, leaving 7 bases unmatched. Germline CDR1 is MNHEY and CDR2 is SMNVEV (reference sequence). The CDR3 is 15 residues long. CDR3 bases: TGTGCCAGCAGTATTCCTAGCGGGGGGGCTGATGAGCAGTTCTTC. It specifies CASSIPSGGADEQFF.

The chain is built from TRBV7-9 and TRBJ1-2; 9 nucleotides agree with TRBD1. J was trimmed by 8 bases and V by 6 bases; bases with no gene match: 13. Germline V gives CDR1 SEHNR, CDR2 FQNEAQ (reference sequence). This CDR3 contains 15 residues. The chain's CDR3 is CASRATGGSWDGYTF. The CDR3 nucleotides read TGTGCCAGCAGAGCAACAGGGGGCTCGTGGGACGGCTACACCTTC. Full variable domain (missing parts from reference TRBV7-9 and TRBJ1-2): DTGVSQNPRHKITKRGQNVTFRCDPISEHNRLYWYRQTLGQGPEFLTYFQNEAQLEKSRLLSDRFSAERPKGSFSTLEIQRTEQGDSAMYLCASRATGGSWDGYTFGSGTRLTVV.

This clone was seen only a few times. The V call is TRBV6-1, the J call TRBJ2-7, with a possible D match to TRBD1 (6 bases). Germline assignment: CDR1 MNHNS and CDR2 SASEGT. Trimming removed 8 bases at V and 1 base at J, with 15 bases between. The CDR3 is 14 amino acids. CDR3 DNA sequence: TGTGCCAGCCATCGAACAGGGTTATCCTACGAGCAGTACTTC. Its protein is CASHRTGLSYEQYF.

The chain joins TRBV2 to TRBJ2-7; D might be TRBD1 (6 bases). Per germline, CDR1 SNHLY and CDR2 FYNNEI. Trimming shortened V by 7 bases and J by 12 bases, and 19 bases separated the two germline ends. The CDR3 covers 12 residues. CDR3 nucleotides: TGTGCCAGCACCCCCGACCGGGACAAGCCGTACTTC. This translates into CASTPDRDKPYF.

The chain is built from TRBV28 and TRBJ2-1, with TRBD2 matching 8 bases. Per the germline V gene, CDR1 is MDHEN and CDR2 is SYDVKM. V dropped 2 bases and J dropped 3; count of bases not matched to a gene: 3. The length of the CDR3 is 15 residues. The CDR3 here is CASSLPGLDYNEQFF. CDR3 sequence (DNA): TGTGCCAGCAGTTTACCGGGACTAGACTACAATGAGCAGTTCTTC.

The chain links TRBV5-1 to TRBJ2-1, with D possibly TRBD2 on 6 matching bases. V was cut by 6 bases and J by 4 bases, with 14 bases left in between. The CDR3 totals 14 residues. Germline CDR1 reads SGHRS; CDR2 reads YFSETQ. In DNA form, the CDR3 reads TGCGCCAGCAAGCTATCCGGAGGGTACAATGAGCAGTTCTTC. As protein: CASKLSGGYNEQFF. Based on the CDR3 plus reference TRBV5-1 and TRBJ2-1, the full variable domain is KAGVTQTPRYLIKTRGQQVTLSCSPISGHRSVSWYQQTPGQGLQFLFEYFSETQRNKGNFPGRFSGRQFSNSRSEMNVSTLELGDSALYLCASKLSGGYNEQFFGPGTRLTVL.

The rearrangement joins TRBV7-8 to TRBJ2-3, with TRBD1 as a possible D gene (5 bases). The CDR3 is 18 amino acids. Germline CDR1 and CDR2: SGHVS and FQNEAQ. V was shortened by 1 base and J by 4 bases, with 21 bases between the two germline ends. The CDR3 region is CASSLGLPDTPRADTQYF. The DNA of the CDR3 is TGTGCCAGCAGCTTAGGACTCCCGGACACTCCCAGGGCAGATACGCAGTATTTT.

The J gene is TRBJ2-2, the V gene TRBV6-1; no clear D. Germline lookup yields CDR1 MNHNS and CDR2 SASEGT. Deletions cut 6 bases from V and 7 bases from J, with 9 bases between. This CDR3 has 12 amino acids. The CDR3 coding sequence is TGTGCCAGCAGAGTAGCCGGCGGGGAGCTGTTTTTT. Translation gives CASRVAGGELFF.

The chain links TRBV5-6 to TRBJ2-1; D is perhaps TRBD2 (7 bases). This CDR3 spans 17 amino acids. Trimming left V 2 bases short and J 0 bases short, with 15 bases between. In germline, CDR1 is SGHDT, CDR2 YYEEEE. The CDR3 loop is CASSFYGGQSSYNEQFF. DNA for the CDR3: TGTGCCAGCAGCTTTTACGGGGGGCAAAGCTCCTACAATGAGCAGTTCTTC.

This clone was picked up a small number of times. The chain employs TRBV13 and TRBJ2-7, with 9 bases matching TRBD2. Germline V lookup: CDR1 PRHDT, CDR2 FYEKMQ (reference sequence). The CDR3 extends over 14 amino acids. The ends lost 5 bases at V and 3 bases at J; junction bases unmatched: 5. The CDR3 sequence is CASSHSGSNYEQYF. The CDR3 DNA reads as TGTGCCAGCAGCCATAGCGGGAGCAACTACGAGCAGTACTTC. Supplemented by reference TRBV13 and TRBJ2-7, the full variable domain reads AAGVIQSPRHLIKEKRETATLKCYPIPRHDTVYWYQQGPGQDPQFLISFYEKMQSDKGSIPDRFSAQQFSDYHSELNMSSLELGDSALYFCASSHSGSNYEQYFGPGTRLTVT.

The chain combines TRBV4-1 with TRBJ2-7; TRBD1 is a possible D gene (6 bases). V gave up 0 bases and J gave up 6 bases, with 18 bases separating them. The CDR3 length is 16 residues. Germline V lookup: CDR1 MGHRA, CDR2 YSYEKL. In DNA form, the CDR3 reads TGCGCCAGCAGCCAAGAGGGGGCCGCGCGCCCGGTCGAGCAGTACTTC. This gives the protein CASSQEGAARPVEQYF.

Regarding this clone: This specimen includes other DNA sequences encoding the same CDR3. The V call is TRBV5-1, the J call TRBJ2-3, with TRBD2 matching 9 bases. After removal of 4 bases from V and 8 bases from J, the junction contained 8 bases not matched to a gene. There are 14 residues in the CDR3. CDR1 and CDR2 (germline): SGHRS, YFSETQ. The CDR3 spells CASSPLAGPRTQYF. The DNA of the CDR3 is TGCGCCAGCAGCCCCCTAGCGGGGCCGCGTACGCAGTATTTT.

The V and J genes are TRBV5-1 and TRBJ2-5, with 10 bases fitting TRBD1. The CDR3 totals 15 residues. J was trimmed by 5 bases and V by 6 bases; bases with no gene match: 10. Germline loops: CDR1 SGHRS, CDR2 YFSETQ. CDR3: CASKTGTGVVETQYF. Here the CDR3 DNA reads TGCGCCAGCAAAACCGGGACAGGGGTGGTGGAGACCCAGTACTTC.

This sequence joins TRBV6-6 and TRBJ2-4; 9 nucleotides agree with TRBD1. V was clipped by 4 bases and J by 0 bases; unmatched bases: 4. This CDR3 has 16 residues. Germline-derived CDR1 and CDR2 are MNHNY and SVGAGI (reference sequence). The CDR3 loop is CASSLQGAGAKNIQYF. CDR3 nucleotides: TGTGCCAGCAGTTTACAGGGGGCCGGAGCCAAAAACATTCAGTACTTC.

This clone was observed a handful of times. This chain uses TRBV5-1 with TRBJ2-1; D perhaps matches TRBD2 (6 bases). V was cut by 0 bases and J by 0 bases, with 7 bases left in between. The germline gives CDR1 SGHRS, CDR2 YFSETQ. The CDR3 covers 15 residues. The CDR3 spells CASSLVGGSYNEQFF. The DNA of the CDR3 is TGCGCCAGCAGCTTGGTGGGGGGCTCCTACAATGAGCAGTTCTTC.

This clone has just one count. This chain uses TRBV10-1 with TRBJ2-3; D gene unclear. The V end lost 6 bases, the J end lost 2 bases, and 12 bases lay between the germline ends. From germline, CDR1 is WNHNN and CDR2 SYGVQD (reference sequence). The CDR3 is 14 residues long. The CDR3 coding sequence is TGCGCCAGCAGCCCCGATACTAACACAGATACGCAGTATTTT. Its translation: CASSPDTNTDTQYF.

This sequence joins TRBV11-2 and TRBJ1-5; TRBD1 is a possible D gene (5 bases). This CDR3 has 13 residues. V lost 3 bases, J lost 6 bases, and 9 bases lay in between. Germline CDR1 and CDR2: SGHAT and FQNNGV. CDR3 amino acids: CASSLTVGQPQHF. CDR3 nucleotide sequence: TGTGCCAGCAGCTTGACAGTCGGTCAGCCCCAGCATTTT.

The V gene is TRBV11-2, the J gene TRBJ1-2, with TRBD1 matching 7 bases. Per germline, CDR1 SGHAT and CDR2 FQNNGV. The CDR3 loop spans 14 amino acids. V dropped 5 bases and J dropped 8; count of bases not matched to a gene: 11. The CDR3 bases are TGTGCCAGCAGCATCCTGGACAGGAATAAAGGCTACACCTTC. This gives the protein CASSILDRNKGYTF.

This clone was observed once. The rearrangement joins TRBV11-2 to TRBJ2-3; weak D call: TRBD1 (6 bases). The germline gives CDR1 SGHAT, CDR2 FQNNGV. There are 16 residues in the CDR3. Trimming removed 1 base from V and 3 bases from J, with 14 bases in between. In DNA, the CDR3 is TGTGCCAGCAGCTTAGTATTGCAGGGGTTGACAGATACGCAGTATTTT. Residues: CASSLVLQGLTDTQYF.

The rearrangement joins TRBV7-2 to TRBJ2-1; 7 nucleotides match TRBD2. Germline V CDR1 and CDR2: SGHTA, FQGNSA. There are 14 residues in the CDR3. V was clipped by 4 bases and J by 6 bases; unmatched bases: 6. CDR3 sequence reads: CASSSPGGRNEQFF. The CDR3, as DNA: TGTGCCAGCAGCTCCCCGGGGGGTCGCAATGAGCAGTTCTTC. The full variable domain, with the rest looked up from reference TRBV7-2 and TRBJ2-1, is GAGVSQSPSNKVTEKGKDVELRCDPISGHTALYWYRQSLGQGLEFLIYFQGNSAPDKSGLPSDRFSAERTGGSVSTLTIQRTQQEDSAVYLCASSSPGGRNEQFFGPGTRLTVL.

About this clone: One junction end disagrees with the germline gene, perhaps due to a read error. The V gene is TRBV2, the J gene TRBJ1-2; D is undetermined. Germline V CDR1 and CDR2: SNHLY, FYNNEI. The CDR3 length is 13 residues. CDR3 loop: CASSDRADYGYPF. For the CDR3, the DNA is TGTGCCAGCAGTGATAGGGCAGACTATGGCTACCCCTTC.